Each of the 21 T cell receptor beta chains below was sequenced from the same sample in a study of high-grade serous ovarian cancer treatment subgroups. The data were produced by immunoSEQ multiplex PCR, yet TCRdb's version contains in-frame clones alone and is incomplete. Of nearly 15,000 clones in the sample, about 86% were seen once. Tumor samples were taken before definitive surgery or chemotherapy. Source material: tumor tissue. The receptors shown here come from a human donor with high-grade serous ovarian cancer.

This CDR3 reads CASGDDGYTF. Here the CDR3 DNA reads TGTGCCAGCGGGGATGATGGCTACACCTTC. This chain connects TRBV6-4 to TRBJ1-2; D not resolved. Germline-derived CDR1 and CDR2 are MRHNA and SNTAGT. The germline V and J ends were trimmed by 8 bases and 6 bases, with 7 bases remaining between them. This CDR3 contains 10 residues.

The genes are TRBV7-9 and TRBJ2-3; 8 bases are shared with TRBD1. The CDR3 runs 17 residues. The V gene's germline CDR1 is SEHNR and CDR2 FQNEAQ (reference sequence). Trimming at V came to 5 bases and at J to 1 base, leaving 11 bases not matched to a gene. The CDR3 loop reads CASSPGDRSRGTDTQYF. As DNA, the CDR3 is TGTGCCAGCAGCCCCGGGGACAGGTCCAGGGGCACAGATACGCAGTATTTT. The full variable domain, with the rest looked up from reference TRBV7-9 and TRBJ2-3, is DTGVSQNPRHKITKRGQNVTFRCDPISEHNRLYWYRQTLGQGPEFLTYFQNEAQLEKSRLLSDRFSAERPKGSFSTLEIQRTEQGDSAMYLCASSPGDRSRGTDTQYFGPGTRLTVL.

The chain carries TRBV27 and TRBJ2-7, with D possibly being TRBD2 (6 bases). The CDR3 sequence is 19 residues long. V was cut by 0 bases and J by 1 base, with 22 bases left in between. Per the germline V gene, CDR1 is MNHEY and CDR2 is SMNVEV (reference sequence). Here the CDR3 DNA reads TGTGCCAGCAGTTTATCACCCCTACGCGGGCGGGGAAGGTCCTACGAGCAGTACTTC. Residues: CASSLSPLRGRGRSYEQYF.

V and J are TRBV6-1 and TRBJ1-2; 7 positions match TRBD1. Looked up from germline, CDR1 is MNHNS and CDR2 is SASEGT. V lost 5 bases to trimming and J lost 8 bases; unmatched junction nucleotides: 5. CDR3 length: 12 residues. The CDR3 bases are TGTGCCAGCAGTACGACAGGGCGAGGCTACACCTTC. Translation: CASSTTGRGYTF.

As DNA, the CDR3 is TGTGCCAGCAGTCAGGGGGCGGGGACTGAAGCTTTCTTT. It translates to CASSQGAGTEAFF. J is TRBJ1-1 and V is TRBV11-2; TRBD1 matches at 8 bases. Germline CDR1 reads SGHAT; CDR2 reads FQNNGV. The length of the CDR3 is 13 residues. J lost 5 bases, V lost 6 bases, and 5 bases had no gene match.

The rearrangement links TRBV2 to TRBJ1-4, with D hard to call. The CDR3 length is 13 residues. Germline V gives CDR1 SNHLY, CDR2 FYNNEI. Trimming took 2 bases from V and 6 from J, leaving 7 bases between them. The CDR3 coding sequence is TGTGCCAGCAGTGAACCGGTCCATGAAAAACTGTTTTTT. It specifies CASSEPVHEKLFF.

This clone was recorded only once. The chain has TRBV6-1 and TRBJ2-1, with unresolved D. Trimming took off 2 bases at V and 0 bases at J, with 11 bases between the two ends. Looked up from germline, CDR1 is MNHNS and CDR2 is SASEGT. The CDR3 sequence is 16 residues long. The CDR3 region is CASSERLYDSYNEQFF. The CDR3 bases are TGTGCCAGCAGTGAAAGGCTGTATGACTCCTACAATGAGCAGTTCTTC.

This chain links TRBV28 with TRBJ1-5, with D hard to call. The CDR3 is 15 residues long. CDR1 is MDHEN and CDR2 is SYDVKM in the germline V gene. Trimming pared 7 bases from V and 0 bases from J, leaving 13 bases between. CDR3 DNA sequence: TGTGCCAGCACCTCTGACACGTATAGCAATCAGCCCCAGCATTTT. Translating it yields CASTSDTYSNQPQHF.

The rearrangement joins TRBV4-1 to TRBJ2-4; unclear D gene. CDR3 length: 15 residues. Trimming stripped 1 base from V and 0 bases from J, with 7 bases between. The germline V gene encodes CDR1 MGHRA and CDR2 YSYEKL. CDR3 sequence reads: CASSQGPIAKNIQYF. The CDR3 DNA reads TGCGCCAGCAGCCAAGGGCCGATAGCCAAAAACATTCAGTACTTC.

CDR3 residues: CASSSQSGLAGLNEQFF. The CDR3 DNA reads as TGTGCCAGCAGTTCTCAATCGGGACTAGCGGGGCTTAATGAGCAGTTCTTC. This rearrangement joins TRBV2 to TRBJ2-1; 13 positions agree with TRBD2. Germline V CDR1 and CDR2: SNHLY, FYNNEI. V lost 5 bases and J lost 7; bases outside the gene matches: 11. The CDR3 runs to 17 residues.

This chain connects TRBV15 to TRBJ2-7; possible D gene TRBD2, 5 bases. The length of the CDR3 is 14 residues. The V end lost 0 bases, the J end lost 2 bases, and 8 bases lay between the germline ends. Germline-derived CDR1 and CDR2 are LNHNV and YYDKDF (reference sequence). The CDR3 nucleotides read TGTGCCACCAGCAGAGATCGGGGTACCTACGAGCAGTACTTC. Amino acids: CATSRDRGTYEQYF.

The rearrangement uses TRBV28 and TRBJ1-1; 7 bases line up with TRBD1. Germline values: CDR1 MDHEN, CDR2 SYDVKM. V lost 5 bases and J lost 3; bases outside the gene matches: 6. This CDR3 has 14 amino acids. CDR3 sequence (DNA): TGTGCCAGCAGTCCCCCCACAGGGGACACTGAAGCTTTCTTT. Translating gives CASSPPTGDTEAFF.

The chain couples TRBV28 to TRBJ1-6; the D is unclear. In germline, CDR1 is MDHEN, CDR2 SYDVKM. V was shortened by 2 bases and J by 9 bases, with 20 bases between the two germline ends. CDR3 length equals 17 residues. CDR3 region: CASSLPSIDGDSSPLHF. In DNA form, the CDR3 reads TGTGCCAGCAGTTTACCCAGCATCGATGGGGATAGTTCACCCCTCCACTTT.

The chain recombines TRBV2 with TRBJ2-2; 10 nucleotides agree with TRBD1. The junction had 7 bases not matched to a gene; V was cut back by 5 bases and J by 7 bases. Germline V gene sequence: CDR1 SNHLY, CDR2 FYNNEI. This CDR3 contains 15 residues. The CDR3 nucleotides are TGTGCCAGCAGTCGCGACAGGGGGCGAGGCGGGGAGCTGTTTTTT. Its protein product is CASSRDRGRGGELFF. The variable domain in full, with the rest retrieved from reference TRBV2 and TRBJ2-2, is EPEVTQTPSHQVTQMGQEVILRCVPISNHLYFYWYRQILGQKVEFLVSFYNNEISEKSEIFDDQFSVERPDGSNFTLKIRSTKLEDSAMYFCASSRDRGRGGELFFGEGSRLTVL.

This clone was detected a few times. This chain joins TRBV2 and TRBJ2-7, with 9 bases fitting TRBD1. This CDR3 is built from 13 residues. Trimming took 4 bases from V and 6 from J; bases not matched to a gene: 4. Per the germline V gene, CDR1 is SNHLY and CDR2 is FYNNEI. The DNA of the CDR3 is TGTGCCAGCAGTGGCGACAGGGGGTTCGAGCAGTACTTC. This gives the protein CASSGDRGFEQYF.

The chain employs TRBV29-1 and TRBJ1-1; D is uncertain. Per the germline V gene, CDR1 is SQVTM and CDR2 is ANQGSEA. V dropped 3 bases and J dropped 5 bases, with 10 bases sitting between them. The CDR3 runs to 12 residues. CDR3 sequence (DNA): TGCAGCGTTGACAGGATGGGGACTGAAGCTTTCTTT. Translating it yields CSVDRMGTEAFF.

The V call is TRBV23-1, the J call TRBJ1-4; 7 bases line up with TRBD1. TRBV23-1 is classed as an ORF, of uncertain function. The V and J ends lost 3 bases and 7 bases, in that order; junction bases with no gene match: 2. This CDR3 region has 13 residues. The CDR3 reads CASSQRQGEKLFF. The CDR3 region has the DNA TGCGCCAGCAGTCAGCGACAGGGTGAAAAACTGTTTTTT.

This chain joins TRBV27 and TRBJ1-6; possible D gene TRBD1, 6 bases. Germline lookup yields CDR1 MNHEY and CDR2 SMNVEV (reference sequence). Trimming shortened V by 2 bases and J by 13 bases, and 24 bases separated the two germline ends. The CDR3 is 17 residues long. CDR3: CASSLRDPGQGMYPLHF. In DNA, the CDR3 is TGTGCCAGCAGTTTAAGGGACCCGGGACAAGGAATGTATCCCCTCCACTTT.

The J gene is TRBJ1-1, the V gene TRBV5-1, with D unclear. The CDR3 has 16 residues. The germline gives CDR1 SGHRS, CDR2 YFSETQ. V was pared by 4 bases and J by 2 bases, with 18 bases between. CDR3 sequence reads: CASSINLPGVNTEAFF. For the CDR3, the DNA is TGCGCCAGCAGCATCAACCTCCCGGGCGTTAACACTGAAGCTTTCTTT.

The V call is TRBV6-6, the J call TRBJ1-3, with a possible D match to TRBD1 (6 bases). Germline CDR1 is MNHNY and CDR2 is SVGAGI (reference sequence). Trimming left V 4 bases short and J 3 bases short, with 13 bases between. The CDR3 consists of 15 residues. The CDR3 sequence: CASSLVQGDGNTIYF. The CDR3, as DNA: TGTGCCAGCAGTTTAGTACAGGGTGATGGAAACACCATATATTTT.

The V and J genes are TRBV19 and TRBJ2-6; D ambiguous. CDR1 LNHDA and CDR2 SQIVND come from the germline V gene (reference sequence). The CDR3 contains 19 residues. The V end lost 3 bases, the J end lost 1 base, and 19 bases lay between the germline ends. The CDR3 sequence: CASSMGFGRVASGANVLTF. The CDR3 nucleotides are TGTGCCAGTAGTATGGGTTTTGGACGAGTGGCATCTGGGGCCAACGTCCTGACTTTC.